The 19 T cell receptor beta chains below were found in one sample sequenced in a study of immune heterogeneity within non-small cell lung tumors. Amplifying TCR beta CDR3 involved multiplex PCR carried out with 32 V and 13 J primers. MiXCR was run by TCRdb on the multiplex PCR reads, yielding one entry per CDR3 protein. The profile covers about 13,000 distinct CDR3 sequences, with about 25% appearing a single time and roughly an eighth taken by the ten largest. The template consisted of bulk tumor genomic DNA, with 600 ng used per sample. Several spatially distant biopsies were obtained per primary tumor intraoperatively. Curative surgery was performed on patients who had untreated, newly diagnosed non-small cell lung cancer. Sequencing was carried out using lung tumor tissue. These receptors were collected from a man aged 45 to 65 with non-small cell lung cancer.

A note on this clonotype: Possible read error: a much larger clone is one base away. The V gene is TRBV7-3, the J gene TRBJ1-1; 12 nucleotides align to TRBD1. Germline loops: CDR1 SGHTA, CDR2 FQGTGA. The CDR3 extends over 19 amino acids. In DNA form, the CDR3 reads TGTGCCAGCAGCCCCCATCCGCCGGGGACAGGGGGCGTGTGGACTGCAGCTTTCTTT. It codes for CASSPHPPGTGGVWTAAFF.

This clonotype was found a few times. With a much larger clone just one base away, this may be a read error. This rearrangement joins TRBV24-1 to TRBJ2-3; 8 bases map to TRBD1. CDR3 size: 16 residues. Germline loops: CDR1 KGHDR, CDR2 SFDVKD. V dropped 1 base and J dropped 2; count of bases not matched to a gene: 4. The CDR3 region is CATSDFSGGSTDTQYF. CDR3 in DNA: TGTGCCACCAGTGATTTCTCAGGGGGCTCCACAGATACGCAGTATTTT.

The gene calls are TRBV29-1 and TRBJ1-1; 8 bases map to TRBD1. Trimming removed 5 bases from V and 5 bases from J; junction bases left unmatched: 4. The CDR3 is 12 amino acids. CDR1 and CDR2 from the germline V gene are SQVTM and ANQGSEA. For the CDR3, the DNA is TGCAGCGTTACGGACAGGGAAACTGAAGCTTTCTTT. Protein: CSVTDRETEAFF. The full variable domain, rest sourced from reference TRBV29-1 and TRBJ1-1, is SAVISQKPSRDICQRGTSLTIQCQVDSQVTMMFWYRQQPGQSLTLIATANQGSEATYESGFVIDKFPISRPNLTFSTLTVSNMSPEDSSIYLCSVTDRETEAFFGQGTRLTVV.

The J gene is TRBJ2-3, the V gene TRBV5-1, with TRBD2 matching 10 bases. Germline V gene lookup returns CDR1 SGHRS and CDR2 YFSETQ. CDR3 length: 17 amino acids. V gave up 4 bases and J gave up 2 bases; unmatched junction bases: 10. The CDR3 spells CASSHSGRSLLTDTQYF. The DNA of the CDR3 is TGCGCCAGCAGCCATAGCGGGAGGAGCCTTCTCACAGATACGCAGTATTTT.

This clonotype was found many times. The rearrangement joins TRBV27 to TRBJ2-1; D is perhaps TRBD1 (7 bases). Germline lookup yields CDR1 MNHEY and CDR2 SMNVEV (reference sequence). This CDR3 spans 15 amino acids. The V and J ends lost 0 bases and 8 bases respectively, with 14 bases between them. The CDR3 bases are TGTGCCAGCAGTTTATCTACCACAGGGGAGGATGAGCAGTTCTTC. This codes for CASSLSTTGEDEQFF.

This clonotype was seen a few times. Given a much more abundant clone one base away, this may be a read error. The chain recombines TRBV20-1 with TRBJ2-2; weak D call: TRBD2 (5 bases). Germline CDR1 reads DFQATT; CDR2 reads SNEGSKA (reference sequence). With 3 bases removed from V and 5 bases from J, the gap between germline ends came to 16 bases. There are 15 residues in the CDR3. CDR3 nucleotide sequence: TGCAGTGCTAGTAGAGGTAGCGTGGGAACCGGGGAGCTGTTTTTT. It specifies CSASRGSVGTGELFF.

The chain joins TRBV6-1 to TRBJ2-5, with TRBD1 as a possible D gene (5 bases). The CDR3 is made up of 13 amino acids. Germline CDR1 MNHNS, CDR2 SASEGT. V was trimmed by 1 base and J by 6 bases, leaving 9 bases between them. The CDR3 DNA sequence: TGTGCCAGCAGTGAAGTCAGGGCGCAGACCCAGTACTTC. This translates into CASSEVRAQTQYF.

This clonotype has ten or more counts. The rearrangement links TRBV29-1 to TRBJ2-7; D not certain. The CDR3 covers 12 residues. Trimming shortened V by 4 bases and J by 5 bases, and 12 bases separated the two germline ends. The V gene's germline CDR1 is SQVTM and CDR2 ANQGSEA. CDR3 sequence: CSVVVGSNEQYF. CDR3 in DNA: TGCAGCGTTGTCGTAGGGTCCAACGAGCAGTACTTC.

At least ten counts were recorded for this clonotype. The V call is TRBV7-6, the J call TRBJ2-3; TRBD2 aligns across 12 bases. CDR3 length equals 18 residues. V trimming: 1 base; J trimming: 3 bases; junction bases outside the gene matches: 8. CDR1 is SGHVS, CDR2 FNYEAQ, per germline. CDR3 residues: CASSLVSPTSGRTDTQYF. The CDR3 DNA sequence: TGTGCCAGCAGCTTAGTTTCACCGACTAGCGGGAGAACAGATACGCAGTATTTT.

As regards this clonotype: Being one base from a much bigger clone, this may be a read error. The gene calls are TRBV12-3 or TRBV12-4 and TRBJ1-3; D is perhaps TRBD1 (6 bases). This CDR3 comprises 16 residues. The V gene lost 4 bases and the J gene lost 0 bases, with 13 bases spanning the gap. The CDR3 sequence is CASSSRTAGSGNTIYF. The CDR3 coding sequence is TGTGCCAGCAGTTCACGGACAGCCGGCTCTGGAAACACCATATATTTT.

At least ten counts were recorded for this clonotype. DNA for the CDR3: TGTGCCAGCAGCTTAGCGCCTCAGCTGAACACTGAAGCTTTCTTT. This gives the protein CASSLAPQLNTEAFF. The chain is built from TRBV7-9 and TRBJ1-1; D ambiguous. The CDR3 is 15 residues long. Trimming removed 0 bases at V and 0 bases at J, with 8 bases between. Germline V gene data show CDR1 as SEHNR and CDR2 as FQNEAQ (reference sequence).

This clonotype was observed a handful of times. The chain uses TRBV5-1 and TRBJ2-3; 10 bases match TRBD2. The CDR3 consists of 16 residues. Germline trimming cut 0 bases from V and 3 bases from J; bases unmatched to any gene: 4. Germline CDR1 reads SGHRS; CDR2 reads YFSETQ. CDR3 sequence (DNA): TGCGCCAGCAGCTTGGCATCTAGCGGGAGAACAGATACGCAGTATTTT. This codes for CASSLASSGRTDTQYF.

This clonotype was seen many times. The chain links TRBV6-5 to TRBJ2-7; D unresolved. Germline V CDR1 and CDR2: MNHEY, SVGAGI. The V gene lost 0 bases and the J gene lost 5 bases, with 8 bases spanning the gap. The CDR3 extends over 13 amino acids. CDR3 nucleotide sequence: TGTGCCAGCAGTTACTCGAGAAGGGACGAGCAGTACTTC. Its translation is CASSYSRRDEQYF.

Concerning this clonotype itself: This may be a read error, as it is one base from a much larger clone. The chain links TRBV12-3 or TRBV12-4 to TRBJ2-7; D is unresolved. CDR3 length: 14 amino acids. The CDR3 is CVSSPPGRTYEQYF. CDR3 coding DNA: TGTGTCAGCAGTCCCCCCGGCCGTACCTACGAGCAGTACTTC.

The J gene is TRBJ1-1, the V gene TRBV5-4, with 9 bases matching TRBD1. J lost 7 bases, V lost 3 bases, and 13 bases had no gene match. This CDR3 has 16 residues. Germline V lookup: CDR1 SGHNT, CDR2 YYREEE (reference sequence). The CDR3 DNA follows: TGTGCCAGCAGCTCGGGTCCGGAGACAGGGGGTATTGAAGCTTTCTTT. Its translation: CASSSGPETGGIEAFF.

This clonotype appeared many times. V gene TRBV18 combines with J gene TRBJ1-5, with TRBD1 as a possible D gene (5 bases). The CDR3 covers 15 residues. The V end was cut by 11 bases, the J end by 2 bases, with 19 bases between. Germline loops: CDR1 KGHSH, CDR2 LQKENI. CDR3 residues: CARGWGILGNQPQHF. CDR3 nucleotide sequence: TGTGCCCGGGGGTGGGGTATTTTGGGCAATCAGCCCCAGCATTTT.

This chain connects TRBV20-1 to TRBJ2-2; D is unresolved. Trimming removed 4 bases at V and 0 bases at J, with 6 bases between. Germline V gives CDR1 DFQATT, CDR2 SNEGSKA (reference sequence). The CDR3 runs to 13 residues. The CDR3 is CSAILPNTGELFF. In DNA form, the CDR3 reads TGCAGTGCTATTCTACCGAACACCGGGGAGCTGTTTTTT.

In regard to this clonotype: A much more abundant neighbour one base away suggests this may be a read error. The V call is TRBV6-1, the J call TRBJ1-5; 8 bases match TRBD1. Germline V gene sequence: CDR1 MNHNS, CDR2 SASEGT. The CDR3 loop spans 13 amino acids. CDR3 sequence (DNA): TGTGCCCGCAGCGCGGCGACAGGGGTGTCCCAGCATTTT. Amino acid sequence: CARSAATGVSQHF.

This clonotype was counted at least ten times. The V and J genes are TRBV14 and TRBJ1-4; perhaps TRBD1 as D (5 bases). The length of the CDR3 is 15 residues. The V gene lost 3 bases and the J gene lost 3 bases, with 11 bases spanning the gap. Germline V gives CDR1 SGHDN, CDR2 FVKESK. CDR3 DNA: TGTGCCAGCAGCCACCAGACAGACCCTAATGAAAAACTGTTTTTT. It yields the protein CASSHQTDPNEKLFF.